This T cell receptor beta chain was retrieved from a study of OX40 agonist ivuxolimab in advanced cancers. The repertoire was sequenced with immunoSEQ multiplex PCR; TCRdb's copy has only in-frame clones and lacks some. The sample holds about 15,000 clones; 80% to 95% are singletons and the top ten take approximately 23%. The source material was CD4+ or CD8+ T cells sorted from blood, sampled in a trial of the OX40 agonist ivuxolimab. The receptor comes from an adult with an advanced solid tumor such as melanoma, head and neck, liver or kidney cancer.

The CDR3 here is CASSPGQASEQFF. Here the CDR3 DNA reads TGTGCCAGCAGTCCGGGACAGGCGTCCGAGCAGTTCTTC. The rearrangement joins TRBV28 to TRBJ2-1; 8 positions agree with TRBD1. With V trimmed by 5 bases and J by 10 bases, 7 bases remained unmatched. Germline lookup yields CDR1 MDHEN and CDR2 SYDVKM. The CDR3 runs to 13 residues.